Given below is one TCR beta chain in context. This specimen comes from a study of technical replicates of blood from a few donors. V was pared by 2 bases and J by 8 bases, with 5 bases of the junction left unmatched. Germline CDR1 is LNHDA and CDR2 is SQIVND (reference sequence). This CDR3 spans 13 amino acids. TCRdb's copy holds only in-frame clones and misses some; the assay was immunoSEQ multiplex PCR. The sample consists of some 70,000 clones, just under 95% of them appearing once. The chain couples TRBV19 to TRBJ1-2, with 7 positions matching TRBD1. The sequence was collected from a human donor in good health. The sample taken for sequencing was T cells isolated from PBMCs. The CDR3 loop reads CASSIIDRDGYTF. CDR3 DNA sequence: TGTGCCAGTAGTATAATTGACAGGGACGGCTACACCTTC.